This is a list of T cell receptor beta chains from one sample in a study of blood T cells in healthy people across ages. TCRdb re-derived calls from the 5' RACE reads in MiXCR, one entry per CDR3 protein. The sample has roughly 1,800,000 distinct CDR3 sequences, about 50% seen once. Material for sequencing was blood. Receptor source: a woman between 40 and 55 years old in good health. CDR3s include the opening cysteine and the closing phenylalanine or tryptophan. The D gene is left open where the match is weak. Clone sizes are given selectively: once, few, many, or a class where the clone is expanded.

NA NA TRBJ2-3 TRBV5-6 TGTGCCAGCAGCCCGGAGGCGTGGTCTTCTGATACGCAGTATTTT CASSPEAWSSDTQYF
few NA TRBJ1-2 TRBV4-3 TGCGCCAGCAGCCAGAACACTTGGTATGGCTACACCTTC CASSQNTWYGYTF
NA NA TRBJ1-2 TRBV7-2 TGTGCCAGCAGCTTCCGGGGTGGGTTCGACACCTTC CASSFRGGFDTF
NA NA TRBJ1-5 TRBV28 TGTGCCAGCAGTTTTTCTCAGCCCCAGCATTTT CASSFSQPQHF
NA TRBD1 TRBJ2-3 TRBV24-1 TGTGCCACCAGTGATCGGGACAGTCCTAGCACAGATACGCAGTATTTT CATSDRDSPSTDTQYF
few NA TRBJ1-2 TRBV4-3 TGCGCCAGCAGCCCGAGACCGGGGTTCGGCAACTATGGCTACACCTTC CASSPRPGFGNYGYTF
NA NA TRBJ2-2 TRBV7-2 TGTGCCAGCAGCTTAAGCCCCTACACCGGGGAGCTGTTTTTT CASSLSPYTGELFF
NA NA TRBJ1-2 TRBV20-1 TGCAGTGGGACAGAAAATAACTATGGCTACACCTTC CSGTENNYGYTF
once TRBD2 TRBJ2-5 TRBV20-1 TGCAGTGCTAGAGTTCCCGGGACTAGCCGCAATGAGCAGTACTTC CSARVPGTSRNEQYF
few TRBD2 TRBJ2-5 TRBV2 TGTGCCAGCAGTCCTGGGACTAGCGGGGGAGCCCAAGAGACCCAGTACTTC CASSPGTSGGAQETQYF
NA NA TRBJ1-6 TRBV4-2 TGTGCCAGCAGCGAACAGGGTGGCACCCTCCACTTT CASSEQGGTLHF
NA NA TRBJ2-3 TRBV7-2 TGTGCCAGCACCCCTCAATCTAGCACAGATACGCAGTATTTT CASTPQSSTDTQYF
NA NA TRBJ1-1 TRBV4-3 TGCGCCAGCAGCCAAGATAGGGATACAGGGAAGAACACTGAAGCTTTCTTT CASSQDRDTGKNTEAFF
once NA TRBJ2-5 TRBV18 TGTGCCAGCGGTCCTAAGGAGACCCAGTACTTC CASGPKETQYF
NA NA TRBJ2-1 TRBV6-5 TGTGCCAGCAGGGTGGAGGGATCCTACAATGAGCAGTTCTTC CASRVEGSYNEQFF
few NA TRBJ2-1 TRBV27 TGTGCCAGCAGTCCATCCAGCTACTACAATGAGCAGTTCTTC CASSPSSYYNEQFF